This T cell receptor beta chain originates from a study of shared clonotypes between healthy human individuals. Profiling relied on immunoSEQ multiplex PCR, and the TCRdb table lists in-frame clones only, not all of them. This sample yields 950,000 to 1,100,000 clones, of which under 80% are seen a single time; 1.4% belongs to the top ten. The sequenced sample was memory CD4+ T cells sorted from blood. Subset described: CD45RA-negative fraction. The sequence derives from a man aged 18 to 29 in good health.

CDR3 sequence (DNA): TGTGCCACCAGTCTGGAGACGGGTGCGTCCTACGAGCAGTACTTC. This codes for CATSLETGASYEQYF. This sequence joins TRBV15 and TRBJ2-7; D uncertain. Germline-derived CDR1 and CDR2 are LNHNV and YYDKDF (reference sequence). The CDR3 consists of 15 residues. V was trimmed by 6 bases and J by 1 base, leaving 16 bases between them. The variable domain in full, with the rest retrieved from reference TRBV15 and TRBJ2-7, is DAMVIQNPRYQVTQFGKPVTLSCSQTLNHNVMYWYQQKSSQAPKLLFHYYDKDFNNEADTPDNFQSRRPNTSFCFLDIRSPGLGDTAMYLCATSLETGASYEQYFGPGTRLTVT.